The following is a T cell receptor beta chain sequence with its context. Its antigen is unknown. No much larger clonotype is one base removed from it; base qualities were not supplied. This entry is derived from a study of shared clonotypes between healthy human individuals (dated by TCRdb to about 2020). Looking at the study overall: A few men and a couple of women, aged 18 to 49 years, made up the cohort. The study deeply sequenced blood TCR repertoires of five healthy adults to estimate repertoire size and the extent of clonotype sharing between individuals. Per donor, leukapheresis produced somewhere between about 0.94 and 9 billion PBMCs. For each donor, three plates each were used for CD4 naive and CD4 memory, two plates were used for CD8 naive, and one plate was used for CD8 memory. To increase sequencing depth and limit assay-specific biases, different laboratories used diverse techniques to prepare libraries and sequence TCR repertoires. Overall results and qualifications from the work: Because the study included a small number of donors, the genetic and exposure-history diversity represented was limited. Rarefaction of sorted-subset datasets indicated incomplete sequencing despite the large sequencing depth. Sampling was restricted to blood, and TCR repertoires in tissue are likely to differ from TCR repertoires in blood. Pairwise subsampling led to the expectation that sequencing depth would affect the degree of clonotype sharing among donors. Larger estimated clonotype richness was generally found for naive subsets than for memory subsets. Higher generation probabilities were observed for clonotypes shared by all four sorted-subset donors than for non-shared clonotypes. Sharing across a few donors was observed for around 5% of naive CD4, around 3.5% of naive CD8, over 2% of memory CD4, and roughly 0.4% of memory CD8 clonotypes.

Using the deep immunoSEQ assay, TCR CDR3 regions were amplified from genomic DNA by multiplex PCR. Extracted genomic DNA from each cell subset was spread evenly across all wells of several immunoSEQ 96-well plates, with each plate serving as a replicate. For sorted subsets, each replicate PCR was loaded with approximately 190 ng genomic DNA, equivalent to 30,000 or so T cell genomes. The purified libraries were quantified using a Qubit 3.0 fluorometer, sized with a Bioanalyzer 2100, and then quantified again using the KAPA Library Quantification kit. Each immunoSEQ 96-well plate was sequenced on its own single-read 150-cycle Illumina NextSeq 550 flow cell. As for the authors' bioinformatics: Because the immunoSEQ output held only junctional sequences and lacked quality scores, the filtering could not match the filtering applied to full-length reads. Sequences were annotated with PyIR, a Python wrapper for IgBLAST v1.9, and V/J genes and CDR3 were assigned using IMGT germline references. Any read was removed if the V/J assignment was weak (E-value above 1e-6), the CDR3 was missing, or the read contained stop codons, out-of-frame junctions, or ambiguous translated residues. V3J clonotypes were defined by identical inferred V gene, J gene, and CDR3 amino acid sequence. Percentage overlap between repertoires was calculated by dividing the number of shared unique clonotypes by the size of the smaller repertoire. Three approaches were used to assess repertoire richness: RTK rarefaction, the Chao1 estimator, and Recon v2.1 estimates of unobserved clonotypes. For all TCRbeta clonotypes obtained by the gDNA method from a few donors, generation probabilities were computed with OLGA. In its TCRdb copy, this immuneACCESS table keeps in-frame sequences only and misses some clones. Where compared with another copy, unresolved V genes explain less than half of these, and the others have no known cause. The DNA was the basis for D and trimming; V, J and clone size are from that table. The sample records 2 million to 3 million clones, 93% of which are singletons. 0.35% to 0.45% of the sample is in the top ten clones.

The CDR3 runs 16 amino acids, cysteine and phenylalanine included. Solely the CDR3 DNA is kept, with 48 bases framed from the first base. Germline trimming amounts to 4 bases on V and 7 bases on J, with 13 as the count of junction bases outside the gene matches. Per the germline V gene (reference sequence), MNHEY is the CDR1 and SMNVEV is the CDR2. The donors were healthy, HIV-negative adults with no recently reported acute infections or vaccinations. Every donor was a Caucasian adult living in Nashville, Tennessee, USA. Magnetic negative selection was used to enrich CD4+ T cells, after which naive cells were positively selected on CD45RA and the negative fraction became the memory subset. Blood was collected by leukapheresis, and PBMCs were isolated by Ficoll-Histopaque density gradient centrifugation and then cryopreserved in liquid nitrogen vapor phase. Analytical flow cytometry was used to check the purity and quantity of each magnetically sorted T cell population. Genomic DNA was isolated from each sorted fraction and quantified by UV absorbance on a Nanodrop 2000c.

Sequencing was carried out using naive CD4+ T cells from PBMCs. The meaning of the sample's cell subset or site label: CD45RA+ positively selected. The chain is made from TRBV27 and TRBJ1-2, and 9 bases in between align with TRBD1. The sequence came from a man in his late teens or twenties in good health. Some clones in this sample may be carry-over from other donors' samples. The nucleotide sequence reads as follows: TGTGCCAGCAGTTCACGTACCGGGACAGGGTTTTCTGGCTACACCTTC. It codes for CASSSRTGTGFSGYTF.